Each of the 8 T cell receptor beta chains below was sequenced from the same sample in a study of T cell repertoires in cytomegalovirus infection. TCRdb itself ran the reads through MiXCR, one entry per CDR3 protein. The table shows around 900,000 distinct CDR3 sequences, with approximately 33% occurring only once. Which antigens these TCRs recognize remains unknown. The material sequenced was cultured CD8+ T cells from PBMCs, taken from culture after CMV antigen stimulation. Every receptor here comes from a human donor in good health (CMV status not recorded). Some clones in this sample may be carry-over from other donors' samples.

The V call is TRBV10-2, the J call TRBJ1-2, with D possibly matching TRBD1 (6 bases). The CDR3 consists of 15 residues. Trimming shortened V by 4 bases and J by 2 bases, and 14 bases separated the two germline ends. The germline V gene has CDR1 WSHSY and CDR2 SAAADI. CDR3 amino acids: CASSGDRRSNYGYTF. The CDR3 DNA sequence: TGCGCCAGCAGTGGAGACAGGCGCTCAAACTATGGCTACACCTTC.

In this sample, this clonotype turned up many times. V and J are TRBV7-8 and TRBJ2-2; 10 bases align to TRBD2. From germline, CDR1 is SGHVS and CDR2 FQNEAQ. CDR3 length: 17 residues. J was trimmed by 2 bases and V by 5 bases; bases with no gene match: 8. This chain's CDR3 is CASSARGLASNTGELFF. For the CDR3, the DNA is TGTGCCAGCAGCGCCCGGGGACTAGCGTCTAACACCGGGGAGCTGTTTTTT.

The sample holds a few counts of this clonotype. The gene calls are TRBV20-1 and TRBJ2-1; 13 nucleotides agree with TRBD2. Per germline, CDR1 DFQATT and CDR2 SNEGSKA (reference sequence). With V trimmed by 3 bases and J by 2 bases, 7 bases remained unmatched. This CDR3 spans 17 amino acids. The CDR3 reads CSARGLAGQITYNEQFF. DNA of the CDR3: TGCAGTGCTAGGGGACTAGCGGGACAAATCACCTACAATGAGCAGTTCTTC.

In its sample, this clonotype was seen a few times. The V gene is TRBV12-3 or TRBV12-4, the J gene TRBJ2-5; D gene ambiguous. This CDR3 region has 18 residues. The V end lost 6 bases, the J end lost 1 base, and 24 bases lay between the germline ends. The CDR3 protein is CASSRPLFNPDLQETQYF. CDR3 nucleotides: TGTGCCAGCAGCCGCCCTCTATTCAATCCGGACCTCCAAGAGACCCAGTACTTC.

This clonotype appeared many times. This sequence joins TRBV7-8 and TRBJ2-2; D is uncertain. V was cut by 5 bases and J by 4 bases, with 8 bases left in between. The CDR3 runs to 13 residues. The germline gives CDR1 SGHVS, CDR2 FQNEAQ. CDR3 region: CASSTHITGELFF. The CDR3 DNA follows: TGTGCCAGCAGCACCCATATCACCGGGGAGCTGTTTTTT.

This clonotype was recorded a few times. This sequence joins TRBV7-9 and TRBJ2-2, with 10 bases lining up with TRBD1. The junction had 9 bases not matched to a gene; V was cut back by 4 bases and J by 4 bases. This CDR3 is 17 amino acids long. Germline V gives CDR1 SEHNR, CDR2 FQNEAQ (reference sequence). The CDR3, as DNA: TGTGCCAGCAGCTCACCGCGACAGGGGGCGGCCACCGGGGAGCTGTTTTTT. This gives the protein CASSSPRQGAATGELFF.

About this clonotype itself: Possible read error: a much larger clone is one base away. The V and J genes are TRBV6-1 and TRBJ2-3, with 8 bases that match TRBD2. In germline, CDR1 is MNHNS, CDR2 SASEGT. CDR3 length: 15 residues. CDR3: CVSSEGAGGTDTQYF. Here the CDR3 DNA reads TGTGTCAGCAGTGAAGGAGCGGGGGGCACAGATACGCAGTATTTT.

The chain links TRBV28 to TRBJ1-1; possible D gene TRBD1, 6 bases. Trimming shortened V by 3 bases and J by 10 bases, and 12 bases separated the two germline ends. Per germline, CDR1 MDHEN and CDR2 SYDVKM. CDR3 length equals 12 residues. The CDR3 here is CASSFIAGVAFF. Written as DNA, the CDR3 is TGTGCCAGCAGTTTTATAGCAGGGGTAGCTTTCTTT.